The 31 T cell receptor beta chains below were found in one sample sequenced in a study of blood T cells in healthy people across ages. It was with a sample-barcoded 5' primer and a J-beta primer mix that a second PCR of roughly 7 to 12 cycles was run. In TCRdb, the 5' RACE reads were re-called with MiXCR into one record per CDR3 protein. This sample has approximately 1.5 million distinct CDR3 sequences; roughly a third occur once, and the top ten carry 10% to 12%. The sample consisted of blood. The receptor source for this set is a woman aged 25 to 39 in good health.

As to this clonotype: Lacking the conserved final phenylalanine or tryptophan, this CDR3 likely reflects a read error. The chain employs TRBV9 and TRBJ2-6, with D perhaps matching TRBD1 (5 bases). The CDR3 contains 14 residues. The germline V gene encodes CDR1 SGDLS and CDR2 YYNGEE. The CDR3 sequence: CASSVLSGANALTL. The CDR3, as DNA: TGTGCCAGCAGCGTCCTCTCTGGGGCCAACGCCCTGACTTTG.

V and J are TRBV29-1 and TRBJ2-5, with a weak D call TRBD1 (6 bases). The CDR3 is 12 residues long. CDR1 SQVTM and CDR2 ANQGSEA come from the germline V gene. CDR3 in DNA: TGCAGAGTTTGGGCAGGGGCAGAGACCCAGTACTTC. As protein: CRVWAGAETQYF.

The chain links TRBV30 to TRBJ2-6; TRBD2 is a possible D gene (6 bases). The CDR3 has 16 amino acids. The germline CDR1 and CDR2 sequences are GTSNPN and SVGIG (reference sequence). Trimming removed 3 bases from V and 0 bases from J, with 12 bases in between. The CDR3: CAWRRGGISGANVLTF. As DNA, the CDR3 is TGTGCCTGGAGGCGGGGCGGAATCTCTGGGGCCAACGTCCTGACTTTC.

The chain is built from TRBV6-5 and TRBJ2-7; the D gene is possibly TRBD2 (5 bases). The ends were cut back, 0 bases at V and 5 bases at J, with 17 bases in the middle. There are 16 residues in the CDR3. CDR1 and CDR2 (germline): MNHEY, SVGAGI. Written as DNA, the CDR3 is TGTGCCAGCAGTTACTCGGTTTCCGGGGAAGATCACGAGCAGTACTTC. Residues: CASSYSVSGEDHEQYF.

The genes are TRBV7-9 and TRBJ1-4; no clear D gene. CDR1 and CDR2 from the germline V gene are SEHNR and FQNEAQ (reference sequence). Trimming took 5 bases from V and 0 from J, leaving 10 bases between them. The CDR3 sequence is 15 residues long. The CDR3 DNA is TGTGCCAGCAGCCCCTTTCTTGCAACTAATGAAAAACTGTTTTTT. This gives the protein CASSPFLATNEKLFF. Variable domain in full (rest from reference TRBV7-9 and TRBJ1-4): DTGVSQNPRHKITKRGQNVTFRCDPISEHNRLYWYRQTLGQGPEFLTYFQNEAQLEKSRLLSDRFSAERPKGSFSTLEIQRTEQGDSAMYLCASSPFLATNEKLFFGSGTQLSVL.

The CDR3 DNA reads TGCGCCAGCAGCTTATACGTGGACAGAAGGAGCACAGATACGCAGTATTTT. Translating it yields CASSLYVDRRSTDTQYF. The chain uses TRBV5-1 and TRBJ2-3, with D maybe TRBD1 (6 bases). V was clipped by 2 bases and J by 0 bases, with 16 bases between them. Germline-derived CDR1 and CDR2 are SGHRS and YFSETQ. The CDR3 sequence is 17 residues long.

The V gene is TRBV5-4, the J gene TRBJ2-3, with 15 bases lining up with TRBD2. After removal of 4 bases from V and 8 bases from J, the junction contained 8 bases not matched to a gene. Germline assignment: CDR1 SGHNT and CDR2 YYREEE (reference sequence). The length of the CDR3 is 16 residues. The CDR3 nucleotides are TGTGCCAGCAGCCCCGGGACTAGCGGGGGGCCAGGTACGCAGTATTTT. The encoded protein is CASSPGTSGGPGTQYF. The entire variable domain, with the rest obtained from reference TRBV5-4 and TRBJ2-3, is as follows: ETGVTQSPTHLIKTRGQQVTLRCSSQSGHNTVSWYQQALGQGPQFIFQYYREEENGRGNFPPRFSGLQFPNYSSELNVNALELDDSALYLCASSPGTSGGPGTQYFGPGTRLTVL.

J is TRBJ1-2 and V is TRBV19; D is unresolved. This CDR3 contains 13 residues. The V end lost 2 bases, the J end lost 4 bases, and 8 bases lay between the germline ends. The germline V gene has CDR1 LNHDA and CDR2 SQIVND (reference sequence). CDR3 protein: CASSISGIYGYTF. CDR3 DNA: TGTGCCAGTAGTATATCGGGCATCTATGGCTACACCTTC.

This clonotype was seen at least ten times. This chain links TRBV27 with TRBJ2-1, with 12 nucleotides matching TRBD1. This CDR3 has 15 residues. Germline V lookup: CDR1 MNHEY, CDR2 SMNVEV (reference sequence). Germline trimming cut 2 bases from V and 7 bases from J; bases unmatched to any gene: 3. The CDR3 DNA reads as TGTGCCAGCAGTTTAGTGGGACAGGGGGCGAATGAGCAGTTCTTC. It is translated as CASSLVGQGANEQFF.

This clonotype was observed once. This chain joins TRBV30 and TRBJ1-1; D is ambiguous. The germline V gene has CDR1 GTSNPN and CDR2 SVGIG (reference sequence). The CDR3 extends over 12 amino acids. V shed 0 bases and J shed 7 bases, with 9 bases lying between them. The CDR3 protein is CAWSVVFYEAFF. CDR3 DNA sequence: TGTGCCTGGAGTGTAGTTTTTTATGAAGCTTTCTTT. Full variable domain (rest looked up from reference TRBV30 and TRBJ1-1): SQTIHQWPATLVQPVGSPLSLECTVEGTSNPNLYWYRQAAGRGLQLLFYSVGIGQISSEVPQNLSASRPQDRQFILSSKKLLLSDSGFYLCAWSVVFYEAFFGQGTRLTVV.

This clonotype was detected a few times. V usage is TRBV28 and J usage is TRBJ2-5; 8 nucleotides align to TRBD1. Germline V gene lookup returns CDR1 MDHEN and CDR2 SYDVKM. This CDR3 has 15 residues. With V trimmed by 6 bases and J by 2 bases, 8 bases remained unmatched. The CDR3 here is CASSNWGTGQETQYF. DNA for the CDR3: TGTGCCAGCAGCAATTGGGGGACAGGACAAGAGACCCAGTACTTC.

This clonotype was detected a few times. The CDR3 loop reads CASSLETSGGVNEQFF. CDR3 nucleotide sequence: TGTGCCAGCAGCTTAGAGACTAGCGGGGGGGTTAATGAGCAGTTCTTC. The gene calls are TRBV7-6 and TRBJ2-1; 14 bases are shared with TRBD2. V shed 1 base and J 7 bases; nucleotides not matched to a gene: 3. The CDR3 totals 16 residues. CDR1 and CDR2 from the germline V gene are SGHVS and FNYEAQ.

Many counts were recorded for this clonotype. This chain uses TRBV7-9 with TRBJ2-5, with D possibly matching TRBD1 (5 bases). The V gene lost 2 bases and the J gene lost 1 base, with 8 bases spanning the gap. CDR1 SEHNR and CDR2 FQNEAQ come from the germline V gene (reference sequence). The CDR3 has 14 residues. The CDR3 nucleotides are TGTGCCAGCAGCTTACCAGGGTCCCAAGAGACCCAGTACTTC. It yields the protein CASSLPGSQETQYF.

V is TRBV7-9 and J is TRBJ1-2, with a possible D match to TRBD1 (5 bases). With 7 bases removed from V and 7 bases from J, the gap between germline ends came to 22 bases. This CDR3 is built from 15 residues. Germline loops: CDR1 SEHNR, CDR2 FQNEAQ (reference sequence). CDR3 in DNA: TGTGCCAGCACGGTCGGACACTCTGTCATGAGTGGCTACACCTTC. It translates to CASTVGHSVMSGYTF.

As concerns this clonotype: A read error may produce the germline difference seen at one junction end. The rearrangement uses TRBV4-1 and TRBJ2-3; TRBD2 is a possible D gene (6 bases). The CDR3 covers 15 residues. Germline CDR1 and CDR2: MGHRA and YSYEKL. The CDR3 spells CASSLRGATTDTRYF. CDR3 bases: TGCGCCAGCAGCCTGCGCGGGGCGACTACAGATACGCGGTATTTT.

The V gene is TRBV6-5, the J gene TRBJ2-3; 7 nucleotides match TRBD2. V lost 7 bases, J lost 8 bases, and 15 bases stayed unmatched. The CDR3 runs 15 residues. Germline assignment: CDR1 MNHEY and CDR2 SVGAGI. The CDR3 DNA reads as TGTGCCAGCAAACCCCGGCGGGAGAGGTCAGGTACGCAGTATTTT. Its protein product is CASKPRRERSGTQYF.

The chain is built from TRBV27 and TRBJ1-2, with TRBD1 identical over 8 bases. The CDR3 spans 12 residues. Germline V gene data show CDR1 as MNHEY and CDR2 as SMNVEV (reference sequence). After removal of 6 bases from V and 8 bases from J, the junction contained 5 bases not matched to a gene. The CDR3 DNA reads as TGTGCCAGCAGACCTTCAGGGGGCGGCTACACCTTC. Protein product: CASRPSGGGYTF.

The chain uses TRBV10-3 and TRBJ2-5; 12 bases align to TRBD1. The CDR3 consists of 17 residues. V trimming: 0 bases; J trimming: 4 bases; junction bases outside the gene matches: 6. Per germline, CDR1 ENHRY and CDR2 SYGVKD. This chain's CDR3 is CAISESGDRGLGETQYF. The DNA for the CDR3 is TGTGCCATCAGTGAGTCGGGGGACAGGGGGCTGGGAGAGACCCAGTACTTC.

This clonotype was detected a few times. The V gene is TRBV7-9, the J gene TRBJ2-1; the match to TRBD2 covers 8 bases. CDR3 length equals 17 residues. V dropped 5 bases and J dropped 2; count of bases not matched to a gene: 11. From germline, CDR1 is SEHNR and CDR2 FQNEAQ (reference sequence). The CDR3 DNA reads TGTGCCAGCAGCCCCCGGACGGGGGGGAAGCCCTACAATGAGCAGTTCTTC. It specifies CASSPRTGGKPYNEQFF.

The chain has TRBV12-3 or TRBV12-4 and TRBJ2-1, with 9 bases identical to TRBD2. The CDR3 is made up of 14 amino acids. The V and J ends lost 7 bases and 8 bases, in that order; junction bases with no gene match: 9. The CDR3 nucleotides are TGTGCCAGCACTTATAGCGGGGGTTTAGATGAGCAGTTCTTC. Amino acid sequence: CASTYSGGLDEQFF.

This sequence joins TRBV7-3 and TRBJ2-3; tentatively, D is TRBD1 (6 bases). Trimming removed 5 bases from V and 6 bases from J, with 15 bases in between. Germline lookup yields CDR1 SGHTA and CDR2 FQGTGA. CDR3 length equals 14 residues. CDR3 protein: CASSHRERRDTQYF. The CDR3 bases are TGTGCCAGCAGCCACAGGGAAAGGAGGGATACGCAGTATTTT.

This clonotype was observed at least ten times. V and J are TRBV7-9 and TRBJ2-3, with D uncertain. The germline V and J ends were trimmed by 5 bases and 2 bases, with 14 bases remaining between them. CDR1 and CDR2 (germline): SEHNR, FQNEAQ (reference sequence). The CDR3 runs to 15 residues. The CDR3 bases are TGTGCCAGCAGCCCCCGAGGAGCTTCCACAGATACGCAGTATTTT. It is translated as CASSPRGASTDTQYF.

This clonotype was observed at least ten times. This rearrangement joins TRBV7-2 to TRBJ1-2; 8 nucleotides align to TRBD1. This CDR3 spans 14 amino acids. Germline trimming cut 5 bases from V and 6 bases from J; bases unmatched to any gene: 8. Germline CDR1 reads SGHTA; CDR2 reads FQGNSA. CDR3 DNA sequence: TGTGCCAGCAGCGTGAGACAGGGGCGGCATGGCTACACCTTC. This codes for CASSVRQGRHGYTF.

This clonotype showed up just a few times. CDR3 sequence reads: CASSRPGTANTEAFF. CDR3 bases: TGTGCCAGCAGTCGACCCGGGACGGCGAACACTGAAGCTTTCTTT. The chain joins TRBV6-5 to TRBJ1-1; a weak D match, TRBD1 (5 bases). Germline V gene sequence: CDR1 MNHEY, CDR2 SVGAGI. The length of the CDR3 is 15 residues. The ends were cut back, 5 bases at V and 1 base at J, with 14 bases in the middle.

This chain links TRBV12-5 with TRBJ2-1; TRBD2 matches at 7 bases. Germline V lookup: CDR1 LGHNT, CDR2 FRNRAP. Trimming at V came to 1 base and at J to 8 bases, leaving 14 bases not matched to a gene. The CDR3 runs 17 residues. The CDR3 nucleotides read TGTGCTAGTGGTTTGGGAAAAGGACTAGTCTTACAGGATGAGCAGTTCTTC. Translating it yields CASGLGKGLVLQDEQFF.

Of note for this clonotype: The junction departs from the called germline gene at one end, perhaps through a read error. The chain uses TRBV7-9 and TRBJ2-3; D is undetermined. The CDR3 is 16 amino acids. Germline V gives CDR1 SEHNR, CDR2 FQNEAQ (reference sequence). The CDR3 loop is CASSLAFGSTTDRQYF. The CDR3 bases are TGTGCCAGCAGCTTAGCATTTGGCTCTACCACAGATAGGCAGTATTTT.

The J gene is TRBJ1-2, the V gene TRBV4-1; the match to TRBD1 covers 9 bases. Germline values: CDR1 MGHRA, CDR2 YSYEKL. The CDR3 loop spans 18 amino acids. With 1 base clipped from V and 4 bases from J, the junction kept 13 bases outside the gene matches. This CDR3 reads CASSQGIIGGTGTYGYTF. CDR3 DNA sequence: TGCGCCAGCAGCCAAGGAATCATCGGGGGGACAGGGACCTATGGCTACACCTTC.

This clonotype was found a few times. V and J are TRBV30 and TRBJ2-3, with 8 bases lining up with TRBD2. This CDR3 region has 13 residues. J lost 3 bases, V lost 3 bases, and 2 bases had no gene match. The germline CDR1 and CDR2 sequences are GTSNPN and SVGIG (reference sequence). CDR3 region: CAWSGRETDTQYF. DNA of the CDR3: TGTGCCTGGAGCGGGAGGGAGACAGATACGCAGTATTTT. Together with reference TRBV30 and TRBJ2-3, the CDR3 gives the full variable domain: SQTIHQWPATLVQPVGSPLSLECTVEGTSNPNLYWYRQAAGRGLQLLFYSVGIGQISSEVPQNLSASRPQDRQFILSSKKLLLSDSGFYLCAWSGRETDTQYFGPGTRLTVL.

A few counts support this clonotype. The chain recombines TRBV5-5 with TRBJ2-7; no firm D call. Deletions cut 6 bases from V and 3 bases from J, with 19 bases between. This CDR3 is built from 15 residues. Per germline, CDR1 SGHKS and CDR2 YYEKEE (reference sequence). The CDR3 sequence is CASTPTPRPYYEQYF. The CDR3 DNA sequence: TGTGCCAGCACCCCAACCCCACGCCCTTACTACGAGCAGTACTTC.

A word on this clonotype: A read error is possible here, since a much larger clone lies one base away. The rearrangement joins TRBV5-1 to TRBJ2-5; D unresolved. The germline CDR1 and CDR2 sequences are SGHRS and YFSETQ. The CDR3 has 16 amino acids. V was clipped by 1 base and J by 4 bases, with 17 bases between them. CDR3 region: CASSLPATRTAETQYF. The CDR3 DNA follows: TGCGCCAGCAGCTTGCCGGCTACCCGAACCGCAGAGACCCAGTACTTC.

The chain carries TRBV5-1 and TRBJ2-3; the D gene is possibly TRBD2 (6 bases). Trimming pared 1 base from V and 4 bases from J, leaving 13 bases between. Germline CDR1 SGHRS, CDR2 YFSETQ. The CDR3 is 15 amino acids. The CDR3 spells CASSLLEGSADTQYF. In nucleotides, the CDR3 is TGCGCCAGCAGCTTGTTGGAGGGCTCCGCAGATACGCAGTATTTT.